Listed below are T cell receptor beta chains from one sample, sequenced in a study of regulatory T cells in long-lasting Graves disease. Via MiXCR, TCRdb re-called the multiplex PCR reads, giving one row per CDR3 protein. The profile shows roughly 610,000 distinct CDR3 sequences, approximately 16% of them singletons. The same data also went into a second study, on T cells in Graves' hyperthyroidism and ophthalmopathy.

The sample here was peripheral blood mononuclear cells (PBMCs), taken at new diagnosis, from a patient treated with antithyroid drugs. These receptor sequences come from a man between 18 and 29 years old with Graves disease. Each CDR3 is given with its conserved first and last residue. The order of the fields is clone size, J gene, D gene, V gene, CDR3 DNA, CDR3 protein. D genes are given only for firm matches. Part of the rows lack a size; the others show once, few, many or a class for expanded clones.

few	TRBJ2-7	-	TRBV6-2/TRBV6-3	TGTGCCAGCAGTTCCGGGGGGACAAGCCCCCCTACCTACGAGCAGTACTTC	CASSSGGTSPPTYEQYF
many	TRBJ1-1	-	TRBV6-1	TGTGCCAGCAGTGAGAACACTGAAGCTTTCTTT	CASSENTEAFF
many	TRBJ2-2	-	TRBV7-9	TGTGCCAGCAGCAAGACTAGTACGAACACCGGGGAGCTGTTTTTT	CASSKTSTNTGELFF
many	TRBJ2-2	TRBD2	TRBV19	TGTGCCAGTAGCCCGCAGGGACTAGCGGGAGTAAACACCGGGGAGCTGTTTTTT	CASSPQGLAGVNTGELFF
-	TRBJ2-1	-	TRBV5-1	TGCGCCAGCAGCTTGGGGGGGTCGGGAAGGTACAATGAGCAGTTCTTC	CASSLGGSGRYNEQFF
few	TRBJ1-5	TRBD1	TRBV28	TGTGCCAGCAGCTCCTCTGTAAGCGGTACAGGGGGTATTTTACGGCAGCCCCAGCATTTT	CASSSSVSGTGGILRQPQHF
-	TRBJ2-1	TRBD2	TRBV12-3/TRBV12-4	TGTGCCAGCAGGGGCGGCGGGGGTGCCTACAATGAGCAGTTCTTC	CASRGGGGAYNEQFF
-	TRBJ1-1	-	TRBV2	TGCGCCAGCAGTGACGGTGAAGGGGGGCGAAGGACTGAAGCTTTCTTT	CASSDGEGGRRTEAFF
many	TRBJ1-1	-	TRBV3-1	TGTGCCAGCAGCCAAACAGGGTTCACTGAAGCTTTCTTT	CASSQTGFTEAFF
many	TRBJ2-1	-	TRBV12-3/TRBV12-4	TGTGCCAGCAGTTTAGCGCAGGGCCCCTACAATGAGCAGTTCTTC	CASSLAQGPYNEQFF
few	TRBJ1-4	-	TRBV7-9	TGTGCCAGCAGCTCCTCCGCGCCCACCTCCTTCGAAAAACTGTTTTTT	CASSSSAPTSFEKLFF
few	TRBJ1-2	-	TRBV4-1	TGCGCCAGCAGCCCATTGGCAGCTAACTATGGCTACACCTTC	CASSPLAANYGYTF
many	TRBJ2-7	-	TRBV10-2	TGCGCCAGCAGTGTCCCCCCCCGGATCGACGACGAGTACGAGCAGTACTTC	CASSVPPRIDDEYEQYF
many	TRBJ2-5	-	TRBV27	TGTGCCAGCAGTCCCCCGACACAGGTTTACCAAGAGACCCAGTACTTC	CASSPPTQVYQETQYF
few	TRBJ2-7	TRBD1	TRBV27	TGTGCCAGCAGTTTTTCCTCCGGGACAGAGACTTACGAGCAGTACTTC	CASSFSSGTETYEQYF
-	TRBJ1-4	-	TRBV9	TGTGCCAGCAGCGAAACAGGGTCACTGAATGAAAAACTGTTTTTT	CASSETGSLNEKLFF
many	TRBJ2-5	-	TRBV7-9	TGTGCCAGCAGCTTAGCGCCGCCAGAGTACCAAGAGACCCAGTACTTC	CASSLAPPEYQETQYF
many	TRBJ2-7	-	TRBV2	TGTGCCAGCAGTAATCCGGGTTCCTCCTACGAGCAGTACTTC	CASSNPGSSYEQYF
many	TRBJ2-3	-	TRBV12-3/TRBV12-4	TGTGCCAGCAGCCCTCAAATGGGCTGGGATACGCAGTATTTT	CASSPQMGWDTQYF
-	TRBJ1-2	-	TRBV11-2	TGTGCCAGCAGCTCGGGGGGCGCCACTTCCTATGGCTACACCTTC	CASSSGGATSYGYTF
once	TRBJ2-5	TRBD2	TRBV9	TGTGCCAGCAGCGTAGGGTGGTCAGCGGGAGGAGATCAAGAGACCCAGTACTTC	CASSVGWSAGGDQETQYF
many	TRBJ2-1	-	TRBV7-6	TGTGCCAGCAGCTTAGTATTCCGCTCCTACAATGAGCAGTTCTTC	CASSLVFRSYNEQFF
few	TRBJ2-3	TRBD1	TRBV15	TGTGCCACCAGCAGAGGCAGTACAGGGGGCACAGATACGCAGTATTTT	CATSRGSTGGTDTQYF
many	TRBJ2-7	TRBD1	TRBV28	TGTGCCAGCACCCCACAGGGGGCTGAGTACGAGCAGTACTTC	CASTPQGAEYEQYF
few	TRBJ1-4	-	TRBV3-1	TGTGCCAGCAGCCCGCGACTGTTGTGGACAACTAATGAAAAACTGTTTTTT	CASSPRLLWTTNEKLFF
many	TRBJ2-1	-	TRBV13	TGTGCCAGCAGCTTAGGGTTTAGCTCCTACAATGAGCAGTTCTTC	CASSLGFSSYNEQFF
many	TRBJ2-1	TRBD2	TRBV12-3/TRBV12-4	TGTGCCAGCAATTCCCCCGTAGCGGGACCCAGTGAGCAGTTCTTC	CASNSPVAGPSEQFF